This T cell receptor beta chain was identified in a study of T cell changes during pregnancy in multiple sclerosis. The protocol was immunoSEQ multiplex PCR, while the TCRdb copy is restricted to in-frame clones and leaves out a portion. The table lists some 77,000 clones, roughly 91% of them singletons. V trimming: 6 bases; J trimming: 7 bases; junction bases outside the gene matches: 9. The CDR3 is 14 amino acids. The V gene's germline CDR1 is MRHNA and CDR2 SNTAGT. This clonotype was obtained from a female donor in good health, enrolled as a control in a pregnancy study. The sample was peripheral blood, taken after pregnancy. The chain employs TRBV6-4 and TRBJ2-1; the match to TRBD2 covers 7 bases. For the CDR3, the DNA is TGTGCCAGCAGGGCTGACCAGGGAGGGAATGAGCAGTTCTTC. It encodes CASRADQGGNEQFF.